Here is one TCR beta chain with its context. The antigen remains unidentified. The entry originates in a study of long-term antiretroviral therapy in people with HIV. Looking at the study overall: The 2015 immediate-ART recommendation came about a decade after the earliest samples. Study results and limitations: Post-ART diversity increased but stayed below transplant donor controls.

The United States was where all participants with HIV were treated. The study used samples holding about 0.95-10 million cryopreserved PBMC before DNA extraction. The assay used was immunoSEQ (version v3.0), run at survey level. Assay used: immunoSEQ multiplex PCR; TCRdb lists only in-frame clones, some missing. The repertoire holds tens of thousands of clones, with 85% to 95% as singletons. The starting material was unsorted PBMCs, obtained 4.1 years after starting antiretroviral therapy. This clonotype was obtained from a woman aged 45-65 years with HIV.

CDR3 region: CASSISSGDYNEQFF. CDR3 sequence (DNA): TGTGCCAGTAGTATATCTAGCGGGGATTACAATGAGCAGTTCTTC. The chain joins TRBV19 to TRBJ2-1, with 9 positions matching TRBD2. Germline assignment: CDR1 LNHDA and CDR2 SQIVND (reference sequence). The CDR3 covers 15 residues. V dropped 2 bases and J dropped 4; count of bases not matched to a gene: 3.